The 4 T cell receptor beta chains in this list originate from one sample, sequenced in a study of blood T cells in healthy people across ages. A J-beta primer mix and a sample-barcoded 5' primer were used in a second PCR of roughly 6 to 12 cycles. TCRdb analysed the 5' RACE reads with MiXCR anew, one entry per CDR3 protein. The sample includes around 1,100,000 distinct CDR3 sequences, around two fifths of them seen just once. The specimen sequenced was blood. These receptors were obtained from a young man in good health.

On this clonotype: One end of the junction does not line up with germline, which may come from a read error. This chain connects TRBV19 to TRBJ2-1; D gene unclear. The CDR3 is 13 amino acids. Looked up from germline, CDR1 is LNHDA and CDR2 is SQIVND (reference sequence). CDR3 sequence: CASRIASYNEQFF. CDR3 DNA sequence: TGTGCCAGTCGTATTGCATCCTACAATGAGCAGTTCTTC.

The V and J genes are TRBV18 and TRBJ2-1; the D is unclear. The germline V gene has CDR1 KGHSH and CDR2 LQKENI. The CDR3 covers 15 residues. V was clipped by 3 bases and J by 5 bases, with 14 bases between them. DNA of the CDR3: TGTGCCAGCTCACCCGGCGTGGGGTCCCACAATGAGCAGTTCTTC. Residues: CASSPGVGSHNEQFF.

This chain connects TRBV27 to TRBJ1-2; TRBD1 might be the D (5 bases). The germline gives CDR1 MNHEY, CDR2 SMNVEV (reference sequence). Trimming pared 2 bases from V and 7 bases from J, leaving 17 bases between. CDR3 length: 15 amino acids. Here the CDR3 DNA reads TGTGCCAGCAGTTTAATAGGGAGGGACGTCAGTGGCTACACCTTC. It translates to CASSLIGRDVSGYTF.

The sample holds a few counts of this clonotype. The CDR3 reads CASSRDDGQAFF. The CDR3 coding sequence is TGTGCCAGCAGCCGCGATGATGGACAAGCTTTCTTT. The chain combines TRBV2 with TRBJ1-1; D unclear. The CDR3 extends over 12 amino acids. Germline V lookup: CDR1 SNHLY, CDR2 FYNNEI. Trimming removed 6 bases at V and 9 bases at J, with 14 bases between.